This T cell receptor beta chain was sequenced in a study of CD8+ T cells in alopecia areata. Ten or more counts support this clone. Once RNA had been extracted, it was reverse transcribed into cDNA to act as the sequencing template. Method: immunoSEQ multiplex PCR; TCRdb's copy keeps in-frame clones and lacks some. The top ten hold 19% of the sample, which has about 150,000 clones, about 51% seen once. Trimming took 4 bases from V and 6 from J; bases not matched to a gene: 14. This CDR3 spans 17 amino acids. Germline V gene lookup returns CDR1 SGHKS and CDR2 YYEKEE (reference sequence). The receptor comes from a human donor with alopecia areata. The V gene is TRBV5-5, the J gene TRBJ2-1; 9 nucleotides line up with TRBD2. Sequenced material: CD8+ T cells sorted from blood, taken at week 0. The CDR3 nucleotides read TGTGCCAGCAGCCTAAAACCATTGGGGACTAGCCGCAATGAGCAGTTCTTC. Translated: CASSLKPLGTSRNEQFF.